The 15 T cell receptor beta chains given below trace back to one sample, sequenced in a study of blood T cell repertoires in COVID-19. Using immunoSEQ multiplex PCR, the repertoire was profiled, and TCRdb retains in-frame clones only, with some absent. Found here are some 140,000 clones, under 95% of them singletons; the top ten hold 0.5% to 0.55%. Material: peripheral blood. The receptor set was obtained from a man aged 50 to 60 with acute or convalescent COVID-19.

This clone has only a few counts. This chain connects TRBV28 to TRBJ2-7; 8 bases map to TRBD2. This CDR3 spans 14 amino acids. Germline trimming cut 3 bases from V and 4 bases from J; bases unmatched to any gene: 5. The germline V gene has CDR1 MDHEN and CDR2 SYDVKM. CDR3 in amino acids: CASSFVAGSYEQYF. In DNA form, the CDR3 reads TGTGCCAGCAGTTTTGTAGCGGGAAGTTACGAGCAGTACTTC.

The chain joins TRBV28 to TRBJ1-6, with D uncertain. The CDR3 is 16 residues long. Germline CDR1 is MDHEN and CDR2 is SYDVKM. Trimming pared 3 bases from V and 9 bases from J, leaving 18 bases between. The CDR3 sequence is CASSFPPGIPRSPLHF. The CDR3 nucleotides read TGTGCCAGCAGTTTCCCCCCCGGTATTCCGCGTTCACCCCTCCACTTT.

The genes are TRBV7-3 and TRBJ2-3; TRBD1 agrees at 11 bases. The V segment lost 1 base and the J segment 3 bases; nucleotides outside the gene matches: 3. Germline V lookup: CDR1 SGHTA, CDR2 FQGTGA. The CDR3 covers 16 residues. For the CDR3, the DNA is TGTGCCAGCAGCTTAAGGACAGGGGGCGCGACAGATACGCAGTATTTT. The encoded protein is CASSLRTGGATDTQYF.

The genes are TRBV4-3 and TRBJ1-2; no firm D call. The length of the CDR3 is 15 residues. Trimming pared 0 bases from V and 0 bases from J, leaving 8 bases between. From germline, CDR1 is LGHNA and CDR2 YSLEER. DNA of the CDR3: TGCGCCAGCAGCCAAGATCCTACAGCTAACTATGGCTACACCTTC. It is translated as CASSQDPTANYGYTF.

This clone was observed once. The rearrangement links TRBV12-5 to TRBJ1-1; D is uncertain. Germline CDR1 is LGHNT and CDR2 is FRNRAP. CDR3 length equals 15 residues. Trimming took 6 bases from V and 2 from J, leaving 16 bases between them. CDR3 residues: CASGYAFGRNTEAFF. CDR3 nucleotides: TGTGCTAGTGGCTACGCCTTTGGGAGAAACACTGAAGCTTTCTTT.

The chain uses TRBV4-3 and TRBJ1-2; no clear D gene. Germline V CDR1 and CDR2: LGHNA, YSLEER. The CDR3 covers 13 residues. The V end lost 6 bases, the J end lost 0 bases, and 8 bases lay between the germline ends. CDR3 region: CASSLGSNYGYTF. The CDR3 region has the DNA TGCGCCAGCAGTCTCGGGTCTAACTATGGCTACACCTTC.

The V and J genes are TRBV5-1 and TRBJ2-2; maybe TRBD1 (6 bases). The CDR3 sequence is 16 residues long. Trimming took off 4 bases at V and 0 bases at J, with 13 bases between the two ends. Looked up from germline, CDR1 is SGHRS and CDR2 is YFSETQ. The CDR3 DNA sequence: TGCGCCAGCAGCCCTCAGGGGCCATCGAACACCGGGGAGCTGTTTTTT. This sequence encodes CASSPQGPSNTGELFF.

The chain has TRBV30 and TRBJ1-2, with TRBD1 identical over 10 bases. The V gene's germline CDR1 is GTSNPN and CDR2 SVGIG (reference sequence). This CDR3 comprises 13 residues. Germline trimming cut 4 bases from V and 6 bases from J; bases unmatched to any gene: 5. The CDR3 nucleotides read TGTGCCTGGAAGGGGACAGGGGTCGATGGCTACACCTTC. Translated: CAWKGTGVDGYTF.

V is TRBV7-3 and J is TRBJ2-2; TRBD1 matches at 9 bases. Trimming took 2 bases from V and 9 from J; bases not matched to a gene: 7. CDR1 SGHTA and CDR2 FQGTGA come from the germline V gene. The CDR3 extends over 15 amino acids. DNA of the CDR3: TGTGCCAGCAGCTTAGGAAACAGGGGGCCTTGGGAGCTGTTTTTT. The encoded protein is CASSLGNRGPWELFF.

As to this clone: Other DNA sequences in the same sample also yield this CDR3. This sequence joins TRBV6-2 or TRBV6-3 and TRBJ2-5, with 9 bases that match TRBD2. Germline trimming cut 0 bases from V and 5 bases from J; bases unmatched to any gene: 4. There are 15 residues in the CDR3. Germline values: CDR1 MNHEY, CDR2 SVGEGT. The CDR3 nucleotides are TGTGCCAGCAGTTACTCCGGGACTAGCAGGGAGACCCAGTACTTC. It is translated as CASSYSGTSRETQYF.

The CDR3 bases are TGTGCCAGCAGCGAGACTAGCGGGAATGAGCAGTTCTTC. Protein product: CASSETSGNEQFF. V is TRBV7-3 and J is TRBJ2-1; 10 nucleotides match TRBD2. V trimming: 5 bases; J trimming: 7 bases; junction bases outside the gene matches: 2. This CDR3 comprises 13 residues. Germline V CDR1 and CDR2: SGHTA, FQGTGA.

The chain employs TRBV7-2 and TRBJ2-3, with D tentatively TRBD2 (6 bases). The CDR3 extends over 13 amino acids. Trimming took 3 bases from V and 4 from J, leaving 8 bases between them. Germline lookup yields CDR1 SGHTA and CDR2 FQGNSA. The CDR3 loop reads CASSFRDSDTQYF. For the CDR3, the DNA is TGTGCCAGCAGCTTCCGGGACTCAGATACGCAGTATTTT.

The chain links TRBV19 to TRBJ1-2; TRBD1 matches at 10 bases. The J segment lost 7 bases and the V segment lost 7 bases, leaving 3 bases of the junction unmatched. The CDR3 is 12 amino acids. Germline lookup yields CDR1 LNHDA and CDR2 SQIVND (reference sequence). The CDR3 DNA reads as TGTGCCAGTAAGGGACAGGGGAGTGGCTACACCTTC. Amino acid sequence: CASKGQGSGYTF.

This clone was detected only once. The J gene is TRBJ1-4, the V gene TRBV19, with 10 bases aligning to TRBD1. The V segment lost 5 bases and the J segment 3 bases; nucleotides outside the gene matches: 9. The germline gives CDR1 LNHDA, CDR2 SQIVND (reference sequence). The CDR3 sequence is 17 residues long. CDR3 residues: CASSSWDRGFSNEKLFF. The CDR3 DNA reads as TGTGCCAGTAGTTCCTGGGACAGGGGCTTCTCTAATGAAAAACTGTTTTTT.

The chain links TRBV27 to TRBJ2-2, with D tentatively TRBD2 (6 bases). Per the germline V gene, CDR1 is MNHEY and CDR2 is SMNVEV (reference sequence). The CDR3 spans 16 residues. The V end was cut by 0 bases, the J end by 4 bases, with 12 bases between. CDR3 sequence reads: CASSLSAPAGTGELFF. The DNA of the CDR3 is TGTGCCAGCAGTTTATCGGCGCCAGCGGGCACCGGGGAGCTGTTTTTT.